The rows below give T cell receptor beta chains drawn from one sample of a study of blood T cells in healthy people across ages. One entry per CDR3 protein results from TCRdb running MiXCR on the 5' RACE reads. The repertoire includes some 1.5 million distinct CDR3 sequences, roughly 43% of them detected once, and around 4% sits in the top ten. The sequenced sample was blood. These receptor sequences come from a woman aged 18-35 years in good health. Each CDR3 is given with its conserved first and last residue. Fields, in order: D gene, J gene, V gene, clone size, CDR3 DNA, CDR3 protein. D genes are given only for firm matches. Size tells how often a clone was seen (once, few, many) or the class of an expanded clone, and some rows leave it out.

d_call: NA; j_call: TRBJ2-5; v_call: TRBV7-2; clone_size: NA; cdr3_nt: TGTGCCAGCAGCTCCTACGGGACCCAGTACTTC; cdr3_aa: CASSSYGTQYF
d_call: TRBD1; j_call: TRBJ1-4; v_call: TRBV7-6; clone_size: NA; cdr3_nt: TGTGCCAGCGGAGACACAGGGGGTCGTGAAAAACTGTTTTTT; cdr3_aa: CASGDTGGREKLFF
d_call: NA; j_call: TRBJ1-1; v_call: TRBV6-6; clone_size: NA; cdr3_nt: TGTGCCAGCAGCTCCACAGGGAGGAACACTGAAGCTTTCTTT; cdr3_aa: CASSSTGRNTEAFF
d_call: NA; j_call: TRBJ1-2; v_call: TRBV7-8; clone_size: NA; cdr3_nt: TGTGCCAGCAGCTACGGGGGGGCGAGGAACTATGGCTACACCTTC; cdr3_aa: CASSYGGARNYGYTF
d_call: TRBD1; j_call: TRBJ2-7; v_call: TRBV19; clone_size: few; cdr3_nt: TGTGCCAGTAGTCCCCGATGGACAGGGTTCACCTACGAGCAGTACTTC; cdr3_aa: CASSPRWTGFTYEQYF
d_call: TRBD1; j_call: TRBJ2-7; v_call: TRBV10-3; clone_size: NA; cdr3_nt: TGTGCCACGAGGCTTCACCTGGGACAGGGGGGAAACGAGCAGTACTTC; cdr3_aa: CATRLHLGQGGNEQYF
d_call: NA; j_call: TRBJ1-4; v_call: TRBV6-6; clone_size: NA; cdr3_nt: TGTGCCAGTTCCAGGGATTTTAATAATGAAAAACTGTTTTTT; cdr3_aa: CASSRDFNNEKLFF
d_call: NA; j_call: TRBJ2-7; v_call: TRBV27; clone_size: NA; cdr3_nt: TGTGCCAGCAGTTTATCTAGTCTTTCGTCCTACGAGCAGTACTTC; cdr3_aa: CASSLSSLSSYEQYF
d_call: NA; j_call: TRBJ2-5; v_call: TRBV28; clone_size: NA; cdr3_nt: TGTGCCAGCAGTTTAACTGCAGGAGAGACCCAGTACTTC; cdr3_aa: CASSLTAGETQYF
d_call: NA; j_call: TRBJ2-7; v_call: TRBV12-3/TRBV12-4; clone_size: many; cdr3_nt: TGTGCCAGCAGCCTCCCCCCCTACGAGCAGTACTTC; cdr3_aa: CASSLPPYEQYF
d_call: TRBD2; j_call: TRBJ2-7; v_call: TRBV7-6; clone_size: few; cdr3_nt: TGTGCCAGCAGCTTAGAGTTCCCTAGCGGGGGGCACGGTATTTACGAGCAGTACTTC; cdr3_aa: CASSLEFPSGGHGIYEQYF
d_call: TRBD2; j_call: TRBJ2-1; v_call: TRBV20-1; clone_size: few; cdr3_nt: TGCAGTGCTAGATCACTAGCGGGAGGTCCTGAGCAGTTCTTC; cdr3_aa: CSARSLAGGPEQFF
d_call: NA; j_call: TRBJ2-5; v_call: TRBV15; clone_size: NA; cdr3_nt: TGTGCCACCAGCAGAGGAAGACAAGAGACCCAGTACTTC; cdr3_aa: CATSRGRQETQYF
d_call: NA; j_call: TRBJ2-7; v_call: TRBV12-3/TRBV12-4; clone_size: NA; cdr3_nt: TGTGCCAGCACCCTCCGGGGGTCGTACGAGCAGTACTTC; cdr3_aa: CASTLRGSYEQYF
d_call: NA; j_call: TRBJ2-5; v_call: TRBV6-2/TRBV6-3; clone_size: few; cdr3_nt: TGTGCCAGCAATTCCTTCGGGCAAGAGACCCAGTACTTC; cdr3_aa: CASNSFGQETQYF
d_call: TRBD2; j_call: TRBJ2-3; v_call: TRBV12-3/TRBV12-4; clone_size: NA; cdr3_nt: TGTGCCAGCAGTTTAAATGGGGGGGAGCACACAGATACGCAGTATTTT; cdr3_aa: CASSLNGGEHTDTQYF
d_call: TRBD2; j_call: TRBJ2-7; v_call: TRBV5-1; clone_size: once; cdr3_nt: TGCGCCAGCCAAACTAGCGGGAGCTCCTACGAGCAGTACTTC; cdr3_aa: CASQTSGSSYEQYF
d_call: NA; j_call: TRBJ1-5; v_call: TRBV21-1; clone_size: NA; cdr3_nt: TGTGCCGGTGTCCTAAGCCTTAGATGGGACAGGGGGGGCAATCAGCCCCAGCATTTT; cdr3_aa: CAGVLSLRWDRGGNQPQHF
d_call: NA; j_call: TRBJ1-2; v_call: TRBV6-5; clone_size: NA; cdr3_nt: TGTGCCAGCAAGGCAGGGACTAACTATGGCTACACCTTC; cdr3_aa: CASKAGTNYGYTF
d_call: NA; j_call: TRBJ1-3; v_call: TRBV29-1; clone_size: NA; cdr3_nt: TGCAGCGCCTTGGGGCAGGGAGGCTCTGGAAACACCATATATTTT; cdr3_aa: CSALGQGGSGNTIYF
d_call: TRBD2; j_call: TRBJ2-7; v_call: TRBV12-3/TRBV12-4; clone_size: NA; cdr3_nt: TGTGCCAGCAGTCCTGGAAGGGGGACTAGCGGGAGGAAGTACTACGAGCAGTACTTC; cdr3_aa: CASSPGRGTSGRKYYEQYF
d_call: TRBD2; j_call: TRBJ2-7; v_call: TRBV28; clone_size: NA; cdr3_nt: TGTGCCAGCAGACCCGCGACTAGCGGCGAGCAGTACTTC; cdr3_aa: CASRPATSGEQYF
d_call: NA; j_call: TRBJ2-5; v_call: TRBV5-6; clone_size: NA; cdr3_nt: TGTGCCAGCAGCCGGGGCGGGGGACACTTCCAAGAGACCCAGTACTTC; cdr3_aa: CASSRGGGHFQETQYF
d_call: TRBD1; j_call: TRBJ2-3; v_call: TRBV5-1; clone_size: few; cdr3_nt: TGCGCCAGCAGCGATCCGGGACAGGGTTGGCATACGCAGTATTTT; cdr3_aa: CASSDPGQGWHTQYF
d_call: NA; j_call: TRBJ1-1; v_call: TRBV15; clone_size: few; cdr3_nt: TGTGCCACCAGCAGAGATCCGGCAGGGGTAAACACTGAAGCTTTCTTT; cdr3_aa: CATSRDPAGVNTEAFF
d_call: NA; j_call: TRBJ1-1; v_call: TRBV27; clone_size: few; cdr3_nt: TGTGCCAGCAGGGTCGGAGGGAACACTGAAGCTTTCTTT; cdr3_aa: CASRVGGNTEAFF